The T cell receptor (beta chain) described here comes from a study of shared clonotypes between healthy human individuals. Whole-study context: Aged 18 to 49, the donors were a couple of women and a few men.

As concerns this clone: Its antigen is unidentified.

Germline loops: CDR1 MDHEN, CDR2 SYDVKM. V dropped 6 bases and J dropped 4 bases, with 12 bases sitting between them. The CDR3 runs 13 residues. Around 30,000 T cell genomes, or approximately 300 ng DNA, went into unsorted PBMC replicate PCRs. Using immunoSEQ multiplex PCR, the repertoire was profiled, and TCRdb retains in-frame clones only, with some absent. The sample lists about 470,000 clones; around 79% were seen once. Study results and limitations: Collection of samples was limited to blood; tissue repertoires likely differ.

Samples left unsorted employed roughly 90 million PBMCs for genomic DNA. This TCR came from a woman aged 40-49 years in good health. Some clones in this sample may be carry-over from other donors' samples. V and J are TRBV28 and TRBJ1-2, with D hard to call. The material sequenced was PBMCs. This CDR3 is CASSPRRIYGYTF. CDR3 coding DNA: TGTGCCAGCAGCCCTCGACGGATCTATGGCTACACCTTC.